This T cell receptor beta chain was recorded in a study of blood T cell repertoires in COVID-19. Overall study: Italy, Spain and the United States were the sources of the convalescent and acute COVID-19 samples. Sources were T cells, B-cell-depleted T cells, or PBMCs; the material itself was cDNA or gDNA.

In the source study's methods: Amplifying reference gene primers gave estimates of nucleated cell counts. This table comes from immunoSEQ multiplex PCR, and its TCRdb copy is limited to in-frame clones, with some not included. V and J calls plus clone size are reproduced from that table; the DNA served to infer D and trimming. Here the sample spans 84,000 or so clones, 83% being singletons. V lost 4 bases to trimming and J lost 1 base; unmatched junction nucleotides: 8. Looked up from germline, CDR1 is LNHDA and CDR2 is SQIVND (reference sequence). This CDR3 contains 16 residues. This chain connects TRBV19 to TRBJ2-5; 8 bases are shared with TRBD2. The sequence was obtained from a woman aged 80 or older with acute or convalescent COVID-19. The specimen was peripheral blood. CDR3 nucleotide sequence: TGTGCCAGTAGTAAGACAGCGGGAGAAGGCCAAGAGACCCAGTACTTC. This sequence encodes CASSKTAGEGQETQYF.